This T cell receptor (beta chain) was observed in a study of T cell responses to AZD1222 COVID-19 vaccine. The study, taken as a whole, reports: Reportedly, close to half of spike-specific TCRs are directed against unmutated variant regions.

Clones were read by immunoSEQ multiplex PCR, and TCRdb kept only the in-frame ones, dropping some. The data contain 120,000 to 150,000 clones, around 89% of them singletons. Germline CDR1 is SGHRS and CDR2 is YFSETQ. CDR3 size: 12 residues. V lost 0 bases and J lost 11; bases outside the gene matches: 3. Remarks on this clone: Its antigen is unidentified.

The receptor's source is an adult in good health. The V gene is TRBV5-1, the J gene TRBJ2-3; 7 nucleotides agree with TRBD1. The sample consisted of peripheral blood, taken on day 0 of AZD1222 vaccination. For the CDR3, the DNA is TGCGCCAGCAGCTTGGAGAGGGACAGGCAGTATTTT. Amino acids: CASSLERDRQYF.